What follows are 25 T cell receptor beta chains derived from one specimen sequenced in a study of blood T cell repertoires in COVID-19. Generated by immunoSEQ multiplex PCR, the TCRdb table keeps only in-frame clones and is missing some. Among 110,000 to 150,000 clones listed, roughly three quarters were seen once. Sample: PBMCs or T cells enriched from blood (not recorded which). These TCRs come from a woman between 45 and 60 years old who had recovered from COVID-19.

This clone has just one count. This chain joins TRBV3-1 (or the pseudogene TRBV3-2) and TRBJ2-2, with 16 bases lining up with TRBD2. Germline V gene data show CDR1 as LGHDT and CDR2 as YNNKEL (reference sequence). The trim removed 0 bases at V and 3 bases at J, leaving 10 bases unmatched. The CDR3 is made up of 21 amino acids. CDR3 in amino acids: CASSQDPTGTSGGADTGELFF. The CDR3 DNA follows: TGTGCCAGCAGCCAAGACCCCACCGGGACTAGCGGGGGGGCCGACACCGGGGAGCTGTTTTTT.

J is TRBJ2-7 and V is TRBV6-1; 8 nucleotides agree with TRBD2. There are 14 residues in the CDR3. From germline, CDR1 is MNHNS and CDR2 SASEGT. V was clipped by 2 bases and J by 3 bases; unmatched bases: 3. CDR3 nucleotides: TGTGCCAGCAGTGAATTGGGGACTAGCTACGAGCAGTACGTC. This codes for CASSELGTSYEQYV.

This clone has a handful of counts. The chain is built from TRBV6-6 and TRBJ2-5; 10 nucleotides match TRBD2. Looked up from germline, CDR1 is MNHNY and CDR2 is SVGAGI (reference sequence). CDR3 length: 17 amino acids. J lost 4 bases, V lost 5 bases, and 13 bases had no gene match. CDR3 DNA sequence: TGTGCCAGCAGTCAATTATCGGCTAGCGGGGGAGGAGAGACCCAGTACTTC. Its protein product is CASSQLSASGGGETQYF.

This clone was found once. The chain couples TRBV18 to TRBJ2-3, with 7 bases lining up with TRBD1. Trimming took 10 bases from V and 2 from J; bases not matched to a gene: 9. Germline V gives CDR1 KGHSH, CDR2 LQKENI. The CDR3 contains 14 residues. The CDR3 coding sequence is TGTGCCACCTCTGTTGGACAGGCCACAGATACGCAGTATTTT. It yields the protein CATSVGQATDTQYF.

The V call is TRBV4-2, the J call TRBJ2-3; TRBD2 matches 12 bases. The CDR3 totals 18 residues. Germline loops: CDR1 LGHNA, CDR2 YNFKEQ. The J segment lost 1 base and the V segment lost 2 bases, leaving 7 bases of the junction unmatched. The CDR3 protein is CASSQTRLAGDRTDTQYF. CDR3 DNA sequence: TGTGCCAGCAGCCAAACTAGACTAGCGGGGGACCGCACAGATACGCAGTATTTT.

This chain joins TRBV7-9 and TRBJ1-5, with TRBD1 identical over 11 bases. The V gene's germline CDR1 is SEHNR and CDR2 FQNEAQ (reference sequence). The J segment lost 4 bases and the V segment lost 3 bases, leaving 2 bases of the junction unmatched. The CDR3 is 15 amino acids. Here the CDR3 DNA reads TGTGCCAGCAGCTTCGGGACAGGGGGGAATCAGCCCCAGCATTTT. Amino acids: CASSFGTGGNQPQHF.

This chain joins TRBV4-1 and TRBJ1-1; a weak D match, TRBD1 (5 bases). V was pared by 3 bases and J by 4 bases, with 15 bases between. This CDR3 is built from 15 residues. In germline, CDR1 is MGHRA, CDR2 YSYEKL. The CDR3 sequence is CASSQSTGFSTEAFF. The CDR3 DNA follows: TGCGCCAGCAGCCAGAGCACAGGTTTTAGCACTGAAGCTTTCTTT.

In the case of this clone: At the DNA level, this CDR3 is encoded by other sequences in the same sample as well. The chain employs TRBV18 and TRBJ1-2, with TRBD1 matching over 7 bases. Germline CDR1 reads KGHSH; CDR2 reads LQKENI. The CDR3 contains 14 residues. The ends lost 3 bases at V and 2 bases at J; junction bases unmatched: 3. CDR3: CASSPGQTNYGYTF. DNA of the CDR3: TGTGCCAGCTCACCGGGACAGACGAACTATGGCTACACCTTC.

V is TRBV27 and J is TRBJ1-3, with D possibly TRBD1 on 5 matching bases. Germline CDR1 is MNHEY and CDR2 is SMNVEV (reference sequence). The V end was cut by 4 bases, the J end by 0 bases, with 13 bases between. The CDR3 has 16 amino acids. The CDR3 nucleotides read TGTGCCAGCAGTTATGACAGTTCTTTCTCTGGAAACACCATATATTTT. This translates into CASSYDSSFSGNTIYF.

This sequence joins TRBV6-6 and TRBJ1-1; 8 bases fit TRBD1. Per germline, CDR1 MNHNY and CDR2 SVGAGI (reference sequence). Trimming cost V 5 bases and J 1 base; bases outside gene matches: 12. CDR3 size: 17 residues. CDR3 in DNA: TGTGCCAGCAGTCCTAACCTCGGACAGGGAAAGAACACTGAAGCTTTCTTT. This codes for CASSPNLGQGKNTEAFF.

A single count supports this clone. The rearrangement joins TRBV2 to TRBJ1-6; the D is unclear. Trimming stripped 3 bases from V and 1 base from J, with 7 bases between. CDR3 length: 15 amino acids. Germline values: CDR1 SNHLY, CDR2 FYNNEI. The CDR3 protein is CASSDSESYNSPLHF. The CDR3 DNA reads as TGTGCCAGCAGTGATAGCGAGTCCTATAATTCACCCCTCCACTTT.

Comment on this clone: Within the sample, other DNA sequences also encode this same CDR3. The genes are TRBV3-1 (or the pseudogene TRBV3-2) and TRBJ1-5, with D possibly matching TRBD1 (6 bases). CDR3 size: 13 residues. CDR1 and CDR2 (germline): LGHDT, YNNKEL (reference sequence). With 3 bases removed from V and 7 bases from J, the gap between germline ends came to 10 bases. CDR3 protein: CASSQGARQPQHF. For the CDR3, the DNA is TGTGCCAGCAGCCAGGGGGCGAGGCAGCCCCAGCATTTT.

The V and J genes are TRBV2 and TRBJ1-2; 8 nucleotides align to TRBD1. Losses at the gene ends were 3 bases for V and 6 bases for J; bases not matched to a gene: 3. The CDR3 extends over 13 amino acids. Germline-derived CDR1 and CDR2 are SNHLY and FYNNEI. For the CDR3, the DNA is TGTGCCAGCAGTGACAGGGGGCGGGATGGCTACACCTTC. This encodes CASSDRGRDGYTF.

CDR3 DNA: TGTGCCACCAGCAGAGAACCGCAGCTTCTGGGAGGCTATGGCTACACCTTC. It is translated as CATSREPQLLGGYGYTF. The chain has TRBV15 and TRBJ1-2; no reliable D call. Germline loops: CDR1 LNHNV, CDR2 YYDKDF (reference sequence). CDR3 length equals 17 residues. Trimming pared 0 bases from V and 4 bases from J, leaving 18 bases between.

The genes are TRBV7-9 and TRBJ1-1; no clear D. The CDR3 is 12 amino acids. Trimming left V 1 base short and J 6 bases short, with 6 bases between. Germline lookup yields CDR1 SEHNR and CDR2 FQNEAQ (reference sequence). CDR3 region: CASSLGAAEAFF. The CDR3 bases are TGTGCCAGCAGCTTAGGAGCCGCTGAAGCTTTCTTT.

The chain uses TRBV28 and TRBJ2-5, with 9 bases matching TRBD2. Germline V gene sequence: CDR1 MDHEN, CDR2 SYDVKM. After removal of 6 bases from V and 0 bases from J, the junction contained 11 bases not matched to a gene. The CDR3 is 17 amino acids. CDR3 protein: CASSPAFAGGNQETQYF. In DNA, the CDR3 is TGTGCCAGCAGCCCCGCCTTCGCGGGGGGGAACCAAGAGACCCAGTACTTC. Drawing the rest from reference TRBV28 and TRBJ2-5, the complete variable domain is DVKVTQSSRYLVKRTGEKVFLECVQDMDHENMFWYRQDPGLGLRLIYFSYDVKMKEKGDIPEGYSVSREKKERFSLILESASTNQTSMYLCASSPAFAGGNQETQYFGPGTRLLVL.

V usage is TRBV28 and J usage is TRBJ1-2, with TRBD1 matching 9 bases. Germline values: CDR1 MDHEN, CDR2 SYDVKM. The CDR3 sequence is 12 residues long. Losses at the gene ends were 6 bases for V and 8 bases for J; bases not matched to a gene: 4. CDR3 DNA sequence: TGTGCCAGCAGCACAGGGGGCCACGGCTACACCTTC. It specifies CASSTGGHGYTF.

The V gene is TRBV29-1, the J gene TRBJ2-7; D gene uncertain. Trimming pared 1 base from V and 2 bases from J, leaving 9 bases between. The CDR3 runs 13 residues. Germline lookup yields CDR1 SQVTM and CDR2 ANQGSEA. CDR3 sequence reads: CSVEVATAYEQYF. The CDR3 nucleotides read TGCAGCGTTGAAGTCGCCACAGCCTACGAGCAGTACTTC.

The chain is built from TRBV6-5 and TRBJ2-7; 9 bases match TRBD2. This CDR3 has 15 amino acids. CDR1 is MNHEY, CDR2 SVGAGI, per germline. V lost 7 bases, J lost 0 bases, and 7 bases stayed unmatched. Written as DNA, the CDR3 is TGTGCCAGCACCGAACGGCGGGGGGGCTCCTACGAGCAGTACTTC. Translated: CASTERRGGSYEQYF.

The chain couples TRBV6-5 to TRBJ2-7, with D unresolved. The CDR3 loop spans 13 amino acids. Trimming cost V 8 bases and J 0 bases, with 11 bases left between them. The germline V gene encodes CDR1 MNHEY and CDR2 SVGAGI. CDR3: CASFRPDSYEQYV. CDR3 in DNA: TGTGCCAGCTTCAGGCCGGACTCCTACGAGCAGTACGTC.

The chain uses TRBV30 and TRBJ1-1; no firm D call. The CDR3 consists of 13 residues. V gave up 0 bases and J gave up 6 bases, with 11 bases separating them. Germline CDR1 reads GTSNPN; CDR2 reads SVGIG (reference sequence). The CDR3 loop reads CAWSVAGFAEAFF. In DNA, the CDR3 is TGTGCCTGGAGTGTTGCGGGGTTTGCTGAAGCTTTCTTT. The entire variable domain, with the rest obtained from reference TRBV30 and TRBJ1-1, is as follows: SQTIHQWPATLVQPVGSPLSLECTVEGTSNPNLYWYRQAAGRGLQLLFYSVGIGQISSEVPQNLSASRPQDRQFILSSKKLLLSDSGFYLCAWSVAGFAEAFFGQGTRLTVV.

J is TRBJ1-2 and V is TRBV9; 9 nucleotides line up with TRBD1. Germline V gene sequence: CDR1 SGDLS, CDR2 YYNGEE. This CDR3 has 18 residues. J lost 1 base, V lost 4 bases, and 14 bases had no gene match. For the CDR3, the DNA is TGTGCCAGCAGCCCCCTGACGGGGACAGGGAGGTATAACTATGGCTACACCTTC. The encoded protein is CASSPLTGTGRYNYGYTF.

This chain links TRBV5-1 with TRBJ1-4; no clear D. CDR1 and CDR2 from the germline V gene are SGHRS and YFSETQ. This CDR3 has 14 amino acids. Trimming took 5 bases from V and 8 from J, leaving 16 bases between them. The CDR3 is CASRFAVSGEKLFF. The CDR3 region has the DNA TGCGCCAGCAGATTTGCGGTGTCGGGGGAAAAACTGTTTTTT.

Only one count was recorded for this clone. J is TRBJ2-7 and V is TRBV24-1; tentatively, D is TRBD1 (5 bases). The CDR3 contains 12 residues. CDR1 and CDR2 (germline): KGHDR, SFDVKD. The V and J ends lost 4 bases and 7 bases respectively, with 10 bases between them. The CDR3 spells CATSEGVGEQYF. The DNA for the CDR3 is TGTGCCACCAGTGAAGGGGTGGGGGAGCAGTACTTC.

The chain uses TRBV10-3 and TRBJ1-1; 7 bases fit TRBD1. V shed 6 bases, J shed 4 bases, and the junction held 2 bases outside the gene matches. The CDR3 covers 12 residues. CDR1 is ENHRY, CDR2 SYGVKD, per germline. CDR3 protein: CAIRQGTTEAFF. The CDR3 DNA reads TGTGCCATCAGACAGGGGACCACTGAAGCTTTCTTT.